One sample yielded the 23 T cell receptor beta chains listed below, sequenced in a study of cytomegalovirus exposure and HLA in healthy donors. Primers included in the PCR were 60 Vbeta and 13 Jbeta primers. Clones were read by immunoSEQ multiplex PCR, and TCRdb kept only the in-frame ones, dropping some. The data hold about 280,000 clones, with roughly 89% observed a single time. The sequenced material came from PBMCs. The origin of the receptors is a woman younger than 30 in good health and CMV-seronegative.

The chain links TRBV4-1 to TRBJ1-1; a possible D gene is TRBD1 (6 bases). Between the trimmed V and J ends, which lost 7 bases and 5 bases, there was a span of 17 bases. The CDR3 length is 14 residues. Germline-derived CDR1 and CDR2 are MGHRA and YSYEKL. In DNA, the CDR3 is TGCGCCAGCAATGGGCCCCTCAGGGGAACTGAAGCTTTCTTT. It translates to CASNGPLRGTEAFF.

The rearrangement joins TRBV27 to TRBJ1-1; 7 bases map to TRBD1. The V and J ends lost 3 bases and 8 bases, in that order; junction bases with no gene match: 6. CDR1 is MNHEY and CDR2 is SMNVEV in the germline V gene (reference sequence). The CDR3 contains 13 residues. The CDR3 region has the DNA TGTGCCAGCAGTTTTTGGGGGGACAGCGAAGCTTTCTTT. Translation gives CASSFWGDSEAFF.

This clone has a single count. V is TRBV11-2 and J is TRBJ1-2; D is unresolved. The CDR3 contains 13 residues. Trimming cost V 0 bases and J 8 bases, with 10 bases left between them. In germline, CDR1 is SGHAT, CDR2 FQNNGV. The CDR3 spells CASSLDRSSGYTF. The CDR3 DNA sequence: TGTGCCAGCAGCTTAGATAGAAGTTCCGGCTACACCTTC.

V gene TRBV7-9 combines with J gene TRBJ1-6, with D unclear. With 7 bases removed from V and 16 bases from J, the gap between germline ends came to 14 bases. Germline CDR1 and CDR2: SEHNR and FQNEAQ (reference sequence). The CDR3 loop spans 11 amino acids. CDR3: CASTSAVGLHF. The CDR3 nucleotides are TGTGCCAGCACCTCGGCGGTCGGTCTCCACTTT.

The rearrangement links TRBV7-9 to TRBJ2-2; no clear D. CDR3 size: 13 residues. Per the germline V gene, CDR1 is SEHNR and CDR2 is FQNEAQ (reference sequence). V was trimmed by 1 base and J by 5 bases, leaving 5 bases between them. The CDR3 coding sequence is TGTGCCAGCAGCTTAGAACTAACCGGGGAGCTGTTTTTT. This gives the protein CASSLELTGELFF.

Written as DNA, the CDR3 is TGTGCCAGCAGTGAAATAATTGTTCTAAGCTCCTATAATTCACCCCTCCACTTT. As protein: CASSEIIVLSSYNSPLHF. V and J are TRBV6-1 and TRBJ1-6, with D uncertain. The CDR3 contains 18 residues. V was pared by 2 bases and J by 0 bases, with 14 bases between. Germline V gene data show CDR1 as MNHNS and CDR2 as SASEGT.

The rearrangement uses TRBV6-1 and TRBJ2-1; D remains ambiguous. V gave up 4 bases and J gave up 3 bases, with 16 bases separating them. The CDR3 runs 16 residues. Germline loops: CDR1 MNHNS, CDR2 SASEGT. The CDR3 loop is CASSGSAASNYNEQFF. DNA for the CDR3: TGTGCCAGCAGTGGTTCGGCGGCCTCAAACTACAATGAGCAGTTCTTC.

J is TRBJ2-5 and V is TRBV7-9, with 10 bases fitting TRBD1. The germline V gene encodes CDR1 SEHNR and CDR2 FQNEAQ (reference sequence). V trimming: 5 bases; J trimming: 4 bases; junction bases outside the gene matches: 10. The CDR3 covers 16 residues. CDR3 sequence: CASSQPGQGLLETQYF. DNA of the CDR3: TGTGCCAGCAGCCAACCGGGACAGGGGCTCTTAGAGACCCAGTACTTC.

About this clone: Within the sample, other DNA sequences also encode this same CDR3. The rearrangement joins TRBV18 to TRBJ1-3; 9 nucleotides line up with TRBD1. Germline assignment: CDR1 KGHSH and CDR2 LQKENI. The CDR3 loop spans 16 amino acids. After removal of 3 bases from V and 1 base from J, the junction contained 4 bases not matched to a gene. The CDR3 region is CASSPGTGTSGNTIYF. The CDR3 DNA follows: TGTGCCAGCTCACCCGGGACAGGGACATCTGGAAACACCATATATTTT. The full variable domain, with the rest looked up from reference TRBV18 and TRBJ1-3, is NAGVMQNPRHLVRRRGQEARLRCSPMKGHSHVYWYRQLPEEGLKFMVYLQKENIIDESGMPKERFSAEFPKEGPSILRIQQVVRGDSAAYFCASSPGTGTSGNTIYFGEGSWLTVV.

The sample holds one count of this clone. The chain carries TRBV10-3 and TRBJ2-1; 13 nucleotides agree with TRBD2. Germline V CDR1 and CDR2: ENHRY, SYGVKD. CDR3 length equals 13 residues. Trimming cost V 9 bases and J 4 bases; bases outside gene matches: 0. For the CDR3, the DNA is TGTGCCATGGGACTAGCGGGGTACAATGAGCAGTTCTTC. Translation gives CAMGLAGYNEQFF.

The chain carries TRBV4-1 and TRBJ2-2; TRBD2 matches at 9 bases. The CDR3 sequence is 17 residues long. The V gene's germline CDR1 is MGHRA and CDR2 YSYEKL. After removal of 1 base from V and 4 bases from J, the junction contained 7 bases not matched to a gene. The CDR3 loop is CASSQASLAGPTGELFF. CDR3 bases: TGCGCCAGCAGCCAAGCTTCACTAGCGGGTCCCACCGGGGAGCTGTTTTTT.

The V gene is TRBV7-8, the J gene TRBJ2-2; D is unresolved. The germline V gene encodes CDR1 SGHVS and CDR2 FQNEAQ. Trimming took off 3 bases at V and 6 bases at J, with 17 bases between the two ends. The CDR3 totals 16 residues. The CDR3 sequence: CASSFSGNPVPGELFF. The CDR3 DNA reads as TGTGCCAGCAGCTTTTCCGGTAACCCGGTCCCCGGGGAGCTGTTTTTT.

The CDR3 coding sequence is TGTGCCAGCAGCGTAGGGGGCGGCAACGTCTACGAGCAGTACTTC. Encoded protein: CASSVGGGNVYEQYF. This chain links TRBV9 with TRBJ2-7; perhaps TRBD1 as D (5 bases). This CDR3 spans 15 amino acids. V shed 0 bases and J shed 3 bases, with 13 bases lying between them. Per germline, CDR1 SGDLS and CDR2 YYNGEE.

V usage is TRBV27 and J usage is TRBJ2-7, with a weak D call TRBD1 (6 bases). Germline lookup yields CDR1 MNHEY and CDR2 SMNVEV (reference sequence). This CDR3 is 17 amino acids long. Trimming pared 5 bases from V and 2 bases from J, leaving 22 bases between. In nucleotides, the CDR3 is TGTGCCAGCAGTATCATCCTATCGACAGGACCTACCTACGAGCAGTACTTC. Amino acid sequence: CASSIILSTGPTYEQYF.

This clone appeared a few times. The chain recombines TRBV7-6 with TRBJ1-1, with D possibly matching TRBD1 (6 bases). The CDR3 sequence is 15 residues long. Germline V CDR1 and CDR2: SGHVS, FNYEAQ. V lost 0 bases to trimming and J lost 5 bases, with 13 bases between them. Here the CDR3 reads CASSLARGGSTEAFF. In nucleotides, the CDR3 is TGTGCCAGCAGCTTAGCGCGAGGGGGAAGTACTGAAGCTTTCTTT.

V and J are TRBV14 and TRBJ1-1; tentatively, D is TRBD1 (6 bases). Germline loops: CDR1 SGHDN, CDR2 FVKESK. V lost 3 bases, J lost 0 bases, and 11 bases lay in between. The CDR3 runs to 15 residues. The DNA for the CDR3 is TGTGCCAGCAGCCATAACAAGGGGGTGAACACTGAAGCTTTCTTT. As protein: CASSHNKGVNTEAFF.

The chain carries TRBV11-2 and TRBJ2-5; D possibly corresponds to TRBD1 (6 bases). The ends were cut back, 1 base at V and 5 bases at J, with 14 bases in the middle. This CDR3 comprises 15 residues. The V gene's germline CDR1 is SGHAT and CDR2 FQNNGV. Written as DNA, the CDR3 is TGTGCCAGCAGCTTAGGTACAGGGATGAGGGAGACCCAGTACTTC. It translates to CASSLGTGMRETQYF.

A single count supports this clone. The CDR3 spells CASSVDSGGALDTQYF. CDR3 sequence (DNA): TGTGCCAGCAGCGTAGATAGCGGGGGGGCCTTAGATACGCAGTATTTT. The genes are TRBV9 and TRBJ2-3; TRBD2 agrees at 11 bases. V dropped 0 bases and J dropped 5; count of bases not matched to a gene: 5. This CDR3 is built from 16 residues. Germline assignment: CDR1 SGDLS and CDR2 YYNGEE.

V and J are TRBV9 and TRBJ1-1, with TRBD1 as a possible D gene (6 bases). The germline V gene has CDR1 SGDLS and CDR2 YYNGEE. Trimming cost V 3 bases and J 7 bases, with 13 bases left between them. The CDR3 has 13 amino acids. The CDR3 region is CASSGSQGHEAFF. CDR3 bases: TGTGCCAGCAGCGGTAGCCAGGGGCATGAAGCTTTCTTT.

The chain recombines TRBV10-3 with TRBJ1-5; 9 nucleotides line up with TRBD1. With 6 bases clipped from V and 0 bases from J, the junction kept 12 bases outside the gene matches. The germline gives CDR1 ENHRY, CDR2 SYGVKD. The length of the CDR3 is 18 residues. The CDR3 sequence is CAISRAGQGPNSNQPQHF. Here the CDR3 DNA reads TGTGCCATCAGCCGCGCGGGACAGGGCCCTAATAGCAATCAGCCCCAGCATTTT.

The rearrangement joins TRBV19 to TRBJ1-2, with D possibly matching TRBD1 (6 bases). This CDR3 is 11 amino acids long. The ends were cut back, 11 bases at V and 8 bases at J, with 15 bases in the middle. Germline CDR1 and CDR2: LNHDA and SQIVND (reference sequence). The CDR3 DNA follows: TGTGCCGCCGTGGGGGGGCACGGCTACACCTTC. Protein: CAAVGGHGYTF.

The genes are TRBV14 and TRBJ2-5, with 9 bases matching TRBD1. Trimming removed 6 bases from V and 2 bases from J; junction bases left unmatched: 7. CDR3 length: 15 amino acids. Germline V lookup: CDR1 SGHDN, CDR2 FVKESK. The CDR3 here is CASRRTGDVQETQYF. The CDR3 nucleotides read TGTGCCAGCAGGAGGACAGGGGACGTACAAGAGACCCAGTACTTC.

A single count supports this clone. The chain has TRBV25-1 and TRBJ2-1; TRBD2 aligns across 8 bases. This CDR3 contains 11 residues. J gave up 10 bases and V 6 bases, and 2 bases lay outside the gene matches. The germline V gene has CDR1 MGHDK and CDR2 SYGVNS. The chain's CDR3 is CASSGGGEQFF. In nucleotides, the CDR3 is TGTGCCAGCAGCGGGGGGGGAGAGCAGTTCTTC.